This TCR beta chain was found in a study of PD-1 blockade in classical Hodgkin lymphoma. Study-level points and caveats: The drivers behind the repertoire differences, possibly disease activity or prior therapy, remain undefined.

Time point meaning: newly diagnosed, previously untreated cHL patient sample. CD4+ T cells were purified from thawed PBMCs by magnetic negative selection. Using immunoSEQ multiplex PCR, the repertoire was profiled, and TCRdb retains in-frame clones only, with some absent. The sample comprises fewer than 40,000 clones, more than 85% of which are singletons, and 0.22% rests with the top ten. Remarks on this clone: What it binds is not known.

V shed 5 bases and J 2 bases; nucleotides not matched to a gene: 7. From germline, CDR1 is SEHNR and CDR2 FQNEAQ (reference sequence). This CDR3 is built from 15 residues. Sequenced material: CD4+ T cells from blood. The clonotype was recovered from a human donor with classical Hodgkin lymphoma. The chain joins TRBV7-9 to TRBJ2-7, with 9 bases identical to TRBD1. CDR3 residues: CASSPQGASPYEQYF. The CDR3 bases are TGTGCCAGCAGCCCACAGGGGGCTTCCCCCTACGAGCAGTACTTC.